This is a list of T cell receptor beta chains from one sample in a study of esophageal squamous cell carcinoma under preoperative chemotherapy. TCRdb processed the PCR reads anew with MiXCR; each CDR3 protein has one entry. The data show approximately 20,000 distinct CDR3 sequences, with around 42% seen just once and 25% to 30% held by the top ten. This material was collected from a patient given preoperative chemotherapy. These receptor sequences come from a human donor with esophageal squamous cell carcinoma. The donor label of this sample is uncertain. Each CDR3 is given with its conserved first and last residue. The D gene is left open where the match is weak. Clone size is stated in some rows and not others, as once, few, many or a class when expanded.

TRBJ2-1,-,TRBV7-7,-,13,TGTGCTAGCAGCTTAACGAAGGGCAATGAGCAGTTCTTC,CASSLTKGNEQFF
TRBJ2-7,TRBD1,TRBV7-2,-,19,TGTGCCAGCAGCCAAAAGGCCTCGGGGACAGGGGCACGGACCTACGAGCAGTACTTC,CASSQKASGTGARTYEQYF
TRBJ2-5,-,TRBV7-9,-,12,TGTGCCAGCAGCTCAGCGGGAGAGACCCAGTACTTC,CASSSAGETQYF
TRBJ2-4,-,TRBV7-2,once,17,TGTGCCAGCTGCTTGGGGGTCCCGGGCCGTGACCAAAACATTCAGTACTTC,CASCLGVPGRDQNIQYF
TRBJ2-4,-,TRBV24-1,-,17,TGTGCCACCAGTGAGGCCGCCGGGGGAGGAGCCAAAGACACCCAGTACTTC,CATSEAAGGGAKDTQYF
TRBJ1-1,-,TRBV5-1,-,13,TGCGCCAGCAGCCGGGACGGGGGAACTGAAGCTTTCTTT,CASSRDGGTEAFF
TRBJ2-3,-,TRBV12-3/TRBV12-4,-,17,TGTGCCAGCAGTACTAATCCCGGGGCTCCCAATCCAGAGACCCAGTATTTT,CASSTNPGAPNPETQYF
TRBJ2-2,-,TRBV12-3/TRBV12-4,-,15,TGTGCCAGCAGTCCGGACAGTGTGAGCACCGGTGCGCTGTATTTT,CASSPDSVSTGALYF
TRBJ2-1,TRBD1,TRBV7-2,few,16,TGTGCCAGCAGCTTTTATGGGGGACAGGGATCCAATGAGCAGTTCTTC,CASSFYGGQGSNEQFF
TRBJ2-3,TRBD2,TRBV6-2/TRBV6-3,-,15,TGTGCCAGCAGCTCTAGCGGGAGGGGGTTCGATACGCAGTATTTT,CASSSSGRGFDTQYF
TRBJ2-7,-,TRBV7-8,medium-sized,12,TGTGCCAGCAGCTTGTCGGGAGCCGAGCAGTACTTC,CASSLSGAEQYF
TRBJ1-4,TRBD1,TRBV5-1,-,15,TGCGCCAGCAGCAGGAGTACAGGGGTAGATGAAAAACTGTTTTTT,CASSRSTGVDEKLFF
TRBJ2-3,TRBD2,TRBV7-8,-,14,TGTGCGGGCAGCGGGGGGAGTAGCGGAGATACCCAGTATTTC,CAGSGGSSGDTQYF
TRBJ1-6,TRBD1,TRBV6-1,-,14,TGTGCCAGCATCCGGACAGGGTATAATTCACCCCTCCACTTT,CASIRTGYNSPLHF
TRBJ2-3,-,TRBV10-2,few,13,TGCGCCAGCAGTATACTCAGCACAGATACGCAGTATTTT,CASSILSTDTQYF
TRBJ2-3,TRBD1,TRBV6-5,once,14,TGTGCCAGCAGTACCTCGCTACAGGGGGCCTGGGAGTATTTT,CASSTSLQGAWEYF
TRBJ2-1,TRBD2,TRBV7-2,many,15,TGTGCCAGCAGCTTAGATAGCGGGGCCTACAATGAGCAGTTCTTC,CASSLDSGAYNEQFF
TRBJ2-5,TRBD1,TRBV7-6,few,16,TGTGCCAGCAGCCCCGCTCGGACAGGGCTGGGAGAGACCCAGTACTTC,CASSPARTGLGETQYF
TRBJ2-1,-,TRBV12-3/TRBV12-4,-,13,TGTGCCAGCAGCTCACAACAGGGAGTTGAGCAGTTCTTC,CASSSQQGVEQFF
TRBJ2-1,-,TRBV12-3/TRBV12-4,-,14,TGTGCCAGCACTGCTGGGGCGGGCTACAATGAGCAGTTCTTC,CASTAGAGYNEQFF
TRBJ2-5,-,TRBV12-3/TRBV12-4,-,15,TGTGCCAGGAGTTTCCGGGGCGGCCTCCAGGAGACCCAGTATTTC,CARSFRGGLQETQYF
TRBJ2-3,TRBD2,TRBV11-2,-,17,TGTGCCAGCAGCTTAGGTACTAGCGGGGGCCGCACAGATACGCAGTATTTT,CASSLGTSGGRTDTQYF
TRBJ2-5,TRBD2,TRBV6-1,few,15,TGTGCCAGCAGTACAGGGACTAGCGGACAAGAGACCCAGTACTTC,CASSTGTSGQETQYF
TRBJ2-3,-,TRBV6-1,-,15,TGTGCCAGCAGTCGAGGAGGGGCCGCCGCAGATACGCAGTATTTT,CASSRGGAAADTQYF